This T cell receptor (beta chain) was captured by sequencing in a study of identical twins. A template switching step contributed a universal primer site, while unique molecular identifiers were present in the cDNA. Each CDR3 protein gets one entry after TCRdb re-called the 5' RACE reads with MiXCR. Here the sample spans around 1.7 million distinct CDR3 sequences, less than 40% being singletons. This clonotype has a count of ten or more. Its antigen remains unknown. Study-wide points: Fewer insertions were carried by abundant cord blood beta clonotypes, but none was seen in memory repertoires. Cross-sectional statistics, not tracking of the same donors, supported the conclusions.

The CDR3 contains 13 residues. The germline gives CDR1 DFQATT, CDR2 SNEGSKA (reference sequence). Trimming removed 6 bases from V and 6 bases from J; junction bases left unmatched: 7. The sequence was collected from a newborn girl in good health. Input material: cord blood. The V call is TRBV20-1, the J call TRBJ2-1; 8 bases line up with TRBD1. This chain's CDR3 is CSARTGSANEQFF. CDR3 nucleotides: TGCAGTGCCCGGACAGGGTCGGCCAATGAGCAGTTCTTC.